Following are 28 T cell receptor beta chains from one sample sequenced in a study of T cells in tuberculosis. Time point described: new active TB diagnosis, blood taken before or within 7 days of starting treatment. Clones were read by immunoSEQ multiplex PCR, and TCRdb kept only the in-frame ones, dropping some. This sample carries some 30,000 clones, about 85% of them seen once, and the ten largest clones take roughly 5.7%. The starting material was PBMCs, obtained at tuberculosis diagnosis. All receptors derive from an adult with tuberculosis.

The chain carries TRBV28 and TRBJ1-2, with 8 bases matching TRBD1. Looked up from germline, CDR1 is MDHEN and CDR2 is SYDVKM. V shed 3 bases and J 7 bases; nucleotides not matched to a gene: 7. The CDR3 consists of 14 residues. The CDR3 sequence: CASSFGDRSVGYTF. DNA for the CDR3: TGTGCCAGCAGTTTTGGGGACAGGTCCGTTGGCTACACCTTC.

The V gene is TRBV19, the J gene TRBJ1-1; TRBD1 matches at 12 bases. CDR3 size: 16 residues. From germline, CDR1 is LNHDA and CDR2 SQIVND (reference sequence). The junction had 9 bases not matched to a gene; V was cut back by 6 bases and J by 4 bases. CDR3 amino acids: CASSPHGTGGRTEAFF. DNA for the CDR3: TGTGCCAGTAGCCCTCATGGGACAGGGGGCCGCACTGAAGCTTTCTTT.

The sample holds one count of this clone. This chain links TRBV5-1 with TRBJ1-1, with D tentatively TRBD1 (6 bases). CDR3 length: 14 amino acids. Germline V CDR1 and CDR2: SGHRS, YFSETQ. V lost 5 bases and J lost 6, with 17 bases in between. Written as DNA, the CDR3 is TGCGCCAGCAGTCCACAGGGTTTAGACTCTGAAGCTTTCTTT. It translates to CASSPQGLDSEAFF.

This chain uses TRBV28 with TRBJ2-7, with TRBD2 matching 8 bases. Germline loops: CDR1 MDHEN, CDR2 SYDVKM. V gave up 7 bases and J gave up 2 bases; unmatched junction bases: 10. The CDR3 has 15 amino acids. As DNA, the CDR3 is TGTGCCAGCACCCCCAGCGGGAGTGTCGCCTACGAGCAGTACTTC. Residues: CASTPSGSVAYEQYF.

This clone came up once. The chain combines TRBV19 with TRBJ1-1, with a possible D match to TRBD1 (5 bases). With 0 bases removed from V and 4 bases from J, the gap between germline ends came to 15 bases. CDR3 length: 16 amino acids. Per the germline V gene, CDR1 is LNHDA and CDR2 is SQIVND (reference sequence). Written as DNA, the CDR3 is TGTGCCAGTAGTATAGATGGAAGGAGGGGAGGCACTGAAGCTTTCTTT. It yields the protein CASSIDGRRGGTEAFF.

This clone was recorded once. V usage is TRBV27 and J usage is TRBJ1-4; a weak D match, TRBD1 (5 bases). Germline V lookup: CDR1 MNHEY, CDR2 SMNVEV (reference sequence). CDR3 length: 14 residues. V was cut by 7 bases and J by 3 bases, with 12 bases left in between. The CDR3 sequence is CASTRGDSNEKLFF. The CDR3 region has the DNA TGTGCCAGCACCCGGGGGGACTCTAATGAAAAACTGTTTTTT.

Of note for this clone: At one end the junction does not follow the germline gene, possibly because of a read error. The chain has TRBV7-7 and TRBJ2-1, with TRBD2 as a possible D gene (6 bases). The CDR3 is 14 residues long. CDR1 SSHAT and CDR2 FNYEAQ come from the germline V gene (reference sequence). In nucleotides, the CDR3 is TGTGCTAGCAGCTTAGGGACTTGGGACAATGAGCAGTTCTTC. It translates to CASSLGTWDNEQFF.

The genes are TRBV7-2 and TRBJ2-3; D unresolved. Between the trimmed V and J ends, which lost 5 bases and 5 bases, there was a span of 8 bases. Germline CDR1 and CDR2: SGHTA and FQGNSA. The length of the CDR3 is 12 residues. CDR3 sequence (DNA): TGTGCCAGCAGCCCTTCCGGAGATACGCAGTATTTT. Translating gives CASSPSGDTQYF.

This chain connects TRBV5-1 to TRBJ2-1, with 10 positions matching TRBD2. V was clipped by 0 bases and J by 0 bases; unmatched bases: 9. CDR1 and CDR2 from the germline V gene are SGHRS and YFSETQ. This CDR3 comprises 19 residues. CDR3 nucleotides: TGCGCCAGCAGCTTGGCGCGACTAGCGGGCGTAAGCTCCTACAATGAGCAGTTCTTC. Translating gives CASSLARLAGVSSYNEQFF.

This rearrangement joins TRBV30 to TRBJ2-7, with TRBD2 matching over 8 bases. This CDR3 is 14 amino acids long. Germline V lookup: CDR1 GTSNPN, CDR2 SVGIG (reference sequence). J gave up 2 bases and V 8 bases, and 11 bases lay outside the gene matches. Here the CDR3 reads CALTRTSSPYEQYF. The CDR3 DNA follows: TGTGCCCTAACGCGGACTAGCTCCCCCTACGAGCAGTACTTC.

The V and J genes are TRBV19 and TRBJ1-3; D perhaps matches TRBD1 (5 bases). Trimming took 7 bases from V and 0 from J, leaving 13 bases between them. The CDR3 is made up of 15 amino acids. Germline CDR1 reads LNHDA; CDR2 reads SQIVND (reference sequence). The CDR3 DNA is TGTGCCAGTAAATGGGGCGGACGCTCTGGAAACACCATATATTTT. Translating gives CASKWGGRSGNTIYF. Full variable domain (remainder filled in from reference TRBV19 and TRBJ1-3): DGGITQSPKYLFRKEGQNVTLSCEQNLNHDAMYWYRQDPGQGLRLIYYSQIVNDFQKGDIAEGYSVSREKKESFPLTVTSAQKNPTAFYLCASKWGGRSGNTIYFGEGSWLTVV.

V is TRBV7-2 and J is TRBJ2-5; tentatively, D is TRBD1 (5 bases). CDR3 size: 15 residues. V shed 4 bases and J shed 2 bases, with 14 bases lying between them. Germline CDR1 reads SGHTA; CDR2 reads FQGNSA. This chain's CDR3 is CASSYQGGVQETQYF. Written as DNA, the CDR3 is TGTGCCAGCAGCTACCAGGGTGGGGTTCAAGAGACCCAGTACTTC.

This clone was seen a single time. The CDR3 protein is CSALDSMAPEAFF. CDR3 nucleotides: TGCAGCGCACTGGACAGTATGGCCCCTGAAGCTTTCTTT. The chain recombines TRBV29-1 with TRBJ1-1; perhaps TRBD1 as D (6 bases). The CDR3 spans 13 residues. Germline V gene sequence: CDR1 SQVTM, CDR2 ANQGSEA. With 7 bases removed from V and 6 bases from J, the gap between germline ends came to 18 bases.

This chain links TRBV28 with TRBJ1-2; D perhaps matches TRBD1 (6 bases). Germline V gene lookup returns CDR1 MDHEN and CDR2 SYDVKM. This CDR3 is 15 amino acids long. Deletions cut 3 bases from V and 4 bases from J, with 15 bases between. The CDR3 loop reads CASSFGQGQAYGYTF. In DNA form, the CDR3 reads TGTGCCAGCAGTTTTGGTCAGGGGCAGGCCTATGGCTACACCTTC.

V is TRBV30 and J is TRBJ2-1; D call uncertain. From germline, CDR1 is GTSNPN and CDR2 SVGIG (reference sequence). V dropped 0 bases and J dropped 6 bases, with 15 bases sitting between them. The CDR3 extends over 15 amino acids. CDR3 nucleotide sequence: TGTGCCTGGAGTGTAAGAGACTTAGTACCCAATGAGCAGTTCTTC. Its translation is CAWSVRDLVPNEQFF.

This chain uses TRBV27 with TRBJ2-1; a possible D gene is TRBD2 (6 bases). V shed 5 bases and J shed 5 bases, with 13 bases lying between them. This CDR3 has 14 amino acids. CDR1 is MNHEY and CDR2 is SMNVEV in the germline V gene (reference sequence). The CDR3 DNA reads TGTGCCAGCAGTCGACGGGGACTTAACAATGAGCAGTTCTTC. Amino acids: CASSRRGLNNEQFF.

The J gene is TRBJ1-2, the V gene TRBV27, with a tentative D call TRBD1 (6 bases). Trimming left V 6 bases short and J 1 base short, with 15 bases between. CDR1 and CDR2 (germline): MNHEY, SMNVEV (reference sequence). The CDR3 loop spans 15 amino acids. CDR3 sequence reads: CASRAGTTINYGYTF. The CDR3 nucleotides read TGTGCCAGCAGGGCCGGGACAACAATTAACTATGGCTACACCTTC.

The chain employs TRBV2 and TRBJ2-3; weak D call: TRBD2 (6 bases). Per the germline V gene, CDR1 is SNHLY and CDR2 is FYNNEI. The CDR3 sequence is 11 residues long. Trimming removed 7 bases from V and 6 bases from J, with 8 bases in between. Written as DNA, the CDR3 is TGTGCCAGCACAGGAGGGGATACGCAGTATTTT. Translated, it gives CASTGGDTQYF.

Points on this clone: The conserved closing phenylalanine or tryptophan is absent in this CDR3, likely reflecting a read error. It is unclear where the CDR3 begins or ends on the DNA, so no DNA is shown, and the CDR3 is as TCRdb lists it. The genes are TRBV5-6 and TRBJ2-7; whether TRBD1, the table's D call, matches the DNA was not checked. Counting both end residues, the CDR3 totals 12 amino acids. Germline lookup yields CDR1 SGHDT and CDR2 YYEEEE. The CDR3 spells CASSANRGSFQL.

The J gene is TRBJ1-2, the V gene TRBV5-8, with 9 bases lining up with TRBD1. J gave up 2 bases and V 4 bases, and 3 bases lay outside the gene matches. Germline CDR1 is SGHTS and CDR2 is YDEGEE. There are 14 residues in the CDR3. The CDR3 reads CASSRDRVNYGYTF. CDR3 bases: TGTGCCAGCAGCCGGGACAGGGTAAACTATGGCTACACCTTC.

DNA for the CDR3: TGTGCCAGCAGTGATAGGGGAGTTCGCGGGGGAATGATCTACAATGAGCAGTTCTTC. It is translated as CASSDRGVRGGMIYNEQFF. V is TRBV2 and J is TRBJ2-1; 7 bases match TRBD2. The CDR3 covers 19 residues. Looked up from germline, CDR1 is SNHLY and CDR2 is FYNNEI. The V segment lost 3 bases and the J segment 3 bases; nucleotides outside the gene matches: 17.

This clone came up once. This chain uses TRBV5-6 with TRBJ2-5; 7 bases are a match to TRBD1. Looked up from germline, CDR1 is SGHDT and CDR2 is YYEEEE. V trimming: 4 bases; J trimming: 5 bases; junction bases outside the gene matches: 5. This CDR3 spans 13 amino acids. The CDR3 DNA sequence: TGTGCCAGCAGCCCAGGGGGTGTGGAGACCCAGTACTTC. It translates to CASSPGGVETQYF. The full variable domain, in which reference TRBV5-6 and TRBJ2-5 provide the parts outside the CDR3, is DAGVTQSPTHLIKTRGQQVTLRCSPKSGHDTVSWYQQALGQGPQFIFQYYEEEERQRGNFPDRFSGHQFPNYSSELNVNALLLGDSALYLCASSPGGVETQYFGPGTRLLVL.

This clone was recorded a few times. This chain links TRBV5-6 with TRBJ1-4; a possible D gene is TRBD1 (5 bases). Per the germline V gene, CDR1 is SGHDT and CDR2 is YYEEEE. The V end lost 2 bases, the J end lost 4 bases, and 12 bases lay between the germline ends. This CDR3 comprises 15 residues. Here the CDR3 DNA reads TGTGCCAGCAGCTTAGGTTTACAGGATAATGAAAAACTGTTTTTT. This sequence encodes CASSLGLQDNEKLFF. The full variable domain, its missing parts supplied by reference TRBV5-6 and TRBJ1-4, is DAGVTQSPTHLIKTRGQQVTLRCSPKSGHDTVSWYQQALGQGPQFIFQYYEEEERQRGNFPDRFSGHQFPNYSSELNVNALLLGDSALYLCASSLGLQDNEKLFFGSGTQLSVL.

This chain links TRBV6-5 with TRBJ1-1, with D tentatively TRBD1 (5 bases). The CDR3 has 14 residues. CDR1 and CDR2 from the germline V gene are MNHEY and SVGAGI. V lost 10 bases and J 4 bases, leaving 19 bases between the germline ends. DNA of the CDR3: TGTGCCACCCGGGGGTCTTTTTCTGGCACTGAAGCTTTCTTT. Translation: CATRGSFSGTEAFF.

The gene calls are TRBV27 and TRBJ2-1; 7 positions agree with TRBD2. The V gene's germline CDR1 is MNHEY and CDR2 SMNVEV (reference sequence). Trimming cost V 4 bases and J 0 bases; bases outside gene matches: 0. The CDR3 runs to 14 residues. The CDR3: CASSSSGSYNEQFF. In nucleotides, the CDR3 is TGTGCCAGCAGTTCTAGCGGCTCCTACAATGAGCAGTTCTTC.

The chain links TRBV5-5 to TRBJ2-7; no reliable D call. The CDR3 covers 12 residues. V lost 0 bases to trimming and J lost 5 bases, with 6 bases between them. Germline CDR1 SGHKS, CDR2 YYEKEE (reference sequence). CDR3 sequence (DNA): TGTGCCAGCAGCTTGGCCGAGGACGAGCAGTACTTC. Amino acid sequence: CASSLAEDEQYF.

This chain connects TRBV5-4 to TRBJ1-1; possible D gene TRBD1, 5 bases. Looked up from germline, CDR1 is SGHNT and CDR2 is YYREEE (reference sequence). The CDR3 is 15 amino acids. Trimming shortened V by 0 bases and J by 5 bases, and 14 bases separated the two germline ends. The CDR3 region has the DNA TGTGCCAGCAGCTTGGCACAACCCCAGGGAACTGAAGCTTTCTTT. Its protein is CASSLAQPQGTEAFF.

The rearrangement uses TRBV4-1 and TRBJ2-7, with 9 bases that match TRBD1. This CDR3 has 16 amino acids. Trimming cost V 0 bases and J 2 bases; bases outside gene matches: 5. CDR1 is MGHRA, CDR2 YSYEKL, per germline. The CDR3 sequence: CASSQEGQGYAYEQYF. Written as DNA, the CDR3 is TGCGCCAGCAGCCAAGAGGGACAGGGATACGCCTACGAGCAGTACTTC.